This is a list of T cell receptor beta chains from one sample in a study of T cell responses to AZD1222 COVID-19 vaccine. Sequencing used immunoSEQ multiplex PCR; TCRdb keeps in-frame clones, though not all of them. The data contain more than 120,000 clones, about nine tenths of them singletons. The specimen comprised peripheral blood, sampled 28 days after the second AZD1222 dose. These receptors were obtained from an adult who received the AZD1222 COVID-19 vaccine. The CDR3 runs from the conserved cysteine through the conserved F or W. Fields, in order: clone size, D gene, J gene, V gene, CDR3 DNA, CDR3 protein. A D gene is named only where the DNA matches it firmly. The size of a clone is reported for some rows only, either as once, few or many, or as a class for expanded clones.

NA NA TRBJ1-2 TRBV6-5 TGTGCCAGCAGTTACTCCCAGGGTAACTATGGCTACACCTTC CASSYSQGNYGYTF
NA TRBD1 TRBJ1-4 TRBV28 TGTGCCAGCAGTCAAACAACAGGGGTTGTAGAAAAACTGTTTTTT CASSQTTGVVEKLFF
NA TRBD2 TRBJ2-5 TRBV3-1/TRBV3-2 TGTGCCAGCAGCCGTCAACTAGCGGGGATTCAAGAGACCCAGTACTTC CASSRQLAGIQETQYF
NA NA TRBJ1-6 TRBV6-6 TGTGCCAGCAGTCCGAGGACAGTACGCTCACCCCTCCACTTT CASSPRTVRSPLHF
NA NA TRBJ1-5 TRBV2 TGTGCCAGCATTGCCGACAGGAACGGAAGGCCCCAGCATTTT CASIADRNGRPQHF
few NA TRBJ1-1 TRBV29-1 TGCAGCGTTCATAGATCTGACAGGGAAGCTTTCTTT CSVHRSDREAFF
NA NA TRBJ1-5 TRBV6-6 TGTGCCACCGACTTAGGGGTTTCGCAACAGCCCCAGCATTTT CATDLGVSQQPQHF
NA TRBD1 TRBJ1-4 TRBV9 TGTGCCAGCAGCGTAGGGGACAGCGGAACAACTAATGAAAAACTGTTTTTT CASSVGDSGTTNEKLFF
NA NA TRBJ1-6 TRBV30 TGTGCCTGGAGGGGAGTTGGGAATTCACCCCTCCACTTT CAWRGVGNSPLHF
NA NA TRBJ1-1 TRBV25-1 TGTGCCAGCAGTGAACAAGCCGGAAACACTGAAGCTTTCTTT CASSEQAGNTEAFF
few TRBD2 TRBJ2-1 TRBV11-2 TGTGCCAGCAGCTCCCATAGGGAGGGCCGGGTAAATGAGCAGTTCTTC CASSSHREGRVNEQFF
NA TRBD1 TRBJ1-4 TRBV27 TGTGCCAGGACAGGGAAGGGTCCAAATGAAAAACTGTTTTTT CARTGKGPNEKLFF
once NA TRBJ1-2 TRBV5-4 TGTGCCAGCAGCCAATCCACCTCCGGTAGCTCTCCTAGAGGCTACACCTTC CASSQSTSGSSPRGYTF
NA TRBD1 TRBJ1-1 TRBV25-1 TGTGCCAGCAGGACAGGGGGCAGGACCTCTGAAGCTTTCTTT CASRTGGRTSEAFF
NA NA TRBJ1-6 TRBV28 TGTGCCAGCAGTTGGGGGTCGGTAGGGACGATGGGGTCACCCCTCCACTTT CASSWGSVGTMGSPLHF
NA NA TRBJ2-1 TRBV28 TGTGCCAGCAGTCTTGGCGGGCCTGGAGACAATGAGCAGTTCTTC CASSLGGPGDNEQFF
NA NA TRBJ1-1 TRBV13 TGTGCCAGCAGCTTACGATGGGGGAGTGAAGCTTTCTTT CASSLRWGSEAFF
NA NA TRBJ2-1 TRBV11-2 TGTGCCAGCAGCTCACGGCCGGGCCCAACGCCCAATGAGCAGTTCTTC CASSSRPGPTPNEQFF
NA TRBD1 TRBJ1-1 TRBV4-2 TGTGCCAGCAGCCAAACCAGGGGGTTACCCACTGAAGCTTTCTTT CASSQTRGLPTEAFF
once TRBD1 TRBJ1-1 TRBV5-6 TGTGCCAGCAGCTCGACAGGGGAGAGGGACACTGAAGCTTTCTTT CASSSTGERDTEAFF
NA NA TRBJ2-5 TRBV12-5 TGTGCTAGTGGGCCCCACAGGGAAGAGGAAGAGACCCAGTACTTC CASGPHREEEETQYF
NA NA TRBJ1-3 TRBV28 TGTGCCAGCGGACCTCGGGGGGAGGTTGGAAACACCATATATTTT CASGPRGEVGNTIYF
NA NA TRBJ1-5 TRBV28 TGTGCCAGCAGTTTAACACGGCCCCAGCATTTT CASSLTRPQHF
NA NA TRBJ1-1 TRBV7-2 TGTGCCAGCAGCTCCGACCGGGACACTGAAGCTTTCTTT CASSSDRDTEAFF
NA NA TRBJ2-5 TRBV7-2 TGTGCCAGCAGCTTCAGTAAAGAGACCCAGTACTTC CASSFSKETQYF
NA TRBD2 TRBJ2-2 TRBV27 TGTGCCAGCAGTGGATTAGCGGGAGGGGCGTGGACCGGGGAGCTGTTTTTT CASSGLAGGAWTGELFF
few NA TRBJ2-2 TRBV9 TGTGCCAGCAGCACGTGGGAACGGACCGGGGAGCTGTTTTTT CASSTWERTGELFF